This is a list of T cell receptor beta chains from one sample in a study of cytomegalovirus exposure and HLA in healthy donors. Assay used: immunoSEQ multiplex PCR; TCRdb lists only in-frame clones, some missing. The top ten hold roughly 0.74% of the sample, which has tens of thousands of clones, more than 85% seen once. Specimen: PBMCs. The receptors derive from a man between 18 and 35 years old in good health and CMV-seronegative. The CDR3 runs from the conserved cysteine through the conserved F or W. The D gene is left open where the match is weak. Clone size is not always given. Where it is, it says once, few, many or a class for expanded clones.

clone size | J gene | V gene | D gene | CDR3 DNA | CDR3 protein
NA | TRBJ1-3 | TRBV16 | TRBD1 | TGTGCCAGCAGCCTTGGACAGGAACCTGGAAACACCATATATTTT | CASSLGQEPGNTIYF
NA | TRBJ2-3 | TRBV10-3 | NA | TGTGCCATCGGGGGGAACACAGATACGCAGTATTTT | CAIGGNTDTQYF
NA | TRBJ1-1 | TRBV10-1 | TRBD1 | TGCGCCAGCAAACAGGGGAGGAACACTGAAGCTTTCTTT | CASKQGRNTEAFF
NA | TRBJ2-5 | TRBV5-5 | NA | TGTGCCAGCAGCTTGGCTAAGCGGACGGGCGAGACCCAGTACTTC | CASSLAKRTGETQYF
NA | TRBJ1-1 | TRBV30 | NA | TGTGCCTGGATTCCTAAGGGGTCGGGGAACACTGAAGCTTTCTTT | CAWIPKGSGNTEAFF
NA | TRBJ1-5 | TRBV4-1 | NA | TGCGCCAGCAGCCGTTGGACAAAAGGAAGCAATCAGCCCCAGCATTTT | CASSRWTKGSNQPQHF
NA | TRBJ1-1 | TRBV2 | NA | TGTGCCAGCAGTGAAATGGGTGGTAGGGGGGGCCACGGGGCTGAAGCTTTCTTT | CASSEMGGRGGHGAEAFF
NA | TRBJ2-7 | TRBV11-2 | TRBD2 | TGTGCCAGCAGCCCAGGACTAGCGGGGGGGATGGACGAGCAGTACTTC | CASSPGLAGGMDEQYF
NA | TRBJ1-2 | TRBV2 | TRBD1 | TGTGCCAGCAGTCTGGACAGGGGGGACTATGGCTACACCTTC | CASSLDRGDYGYTF
NA | TRBJ2-1 | TRBV7-9 | NA | TGTGCCAGCAGCTTAGCGGGAGAGAACCTTTTCAATGAGCAGTTCTTC | CASSLAGENLFNEQFF
NA | TRBJ1-2 | TRBV4-1 | NA | TGCGCCAGCAGCCAAGATCCAGGACAAGACTATGGCTACACCTTC | CASSQDPGQDYGYTF
NA | TRBJ2-1 | TRBV4-3 | TRBD2 | TGCGCCAGCAGCCAAGAGCTAGCGGGAGGATCCTACAATGAGCAGTTCTTC | CASSQELAGGSYNEQFF
NA | TRBJ1-1 | TRBV6-5 | NA | TGTGCCAGCAGTTACTCGCGGGGGGGCACTGAAGCTTTCTTT | CASSYSRGGTEAFF
NA | TRBJ2-4 | TRBV2 | NA | TGTGCCAGCAGTGAAGGCCAGGCGCGTGGAAACATTCAGTACTTC | CASSEGQARGNIQYF
NA | TRBJ1-1 | TRBV30 | NA | TGTGCCTGGGGGCGAGCCCTTGGGGCTTTCTTT | CAWGRALGAFF
once | TRBJ2-3 | TRBV5-4 | NA | TGTGCCAGCAGCTTGGGACAGGATACAGATACGCAGTATTTT | CASSLGQDTDTQYF
NA | TRBJ2-4 | TRBV4-1 | NA | TGCGCCAGCAGCCAAGAGGGGGCTGCCAAAAACATTCAGTACTTC | CASSQEGAAKNIQYF
NA | TRBJ1-6 | TRBV10-3 | TRBD1 | TGTGCCATCAGTGACCCGGGACAGGGGAAACACTTT | CAISDPGQGKHF
NA | TRBJ2-2 | TRBV2 | NA | TGTGCCAGCAGTGAAGGAGGGACTTACACCGGGGAGCTGTTTTTT | CASSEGGTYTGELFF
NA | TRBJ1-5 | TRBV27 | NA | TGTGCCAGCAGTTTAAGAGGGGGGGGAAATCAGCCCCAGCATTTT | CASSLRGGGNQPQHF
NA | TRBJ1-1 | TRBV18 | TRBD1 | TGTGCCAGCTCACCACCAGGGGCAGGGGGTGAGGGACAAGCTTTCTTT | CASSPPGAGGEGQAFF
NA | TRBJ2-1 | TRBV12-5 | TRBD1 | TGTGCTAGTGGTTTGGGACAGGGCGGGCTCAATGAGCAGTTCTTC | CASGLGQGGLNEQFF
NA | TRBJ2-1 | TRBV7-8 | TRBD2 | TGTGCCAGCAGCTGGGGACTAGCGGGAGTCCTTGAGCAGTTCTTC | CASSWGLAGVLEQFF
NA | TRBJ1-5 | TRBV15 | TRBD1 | TGTGCCACCAGCAGAGGACAGGGCGAGAATCAGCCCCAGCATTTT | CATSRGQGENQPQHF
NA | TRBJ2-7 | TRBV29-1 | TRBD2 | TGCAGCGTTTGGGAAGAGGGACTAGCGGGGTACGAGCAGTACTTC | CSVWEEGLAGYEQYF